A single sample gave rise to the 12 T cell receptor beta chains below, sequenced in a study of blood T cell repertoires in COVID-19 (dated by TCRdb to about 2020). Library preparation employed the immunoSEQ multiplex PCR assay. TCRdb took this table from immuneACCESS and kept in-frame rearrangements with V and J called. Such tables lack part of the clones; where checked against another copy, unresolved V genes explain under half of the gap, and the rest is unexplained. The table for this sample lists 200,000 to 300,000 clones; about 89% of them were counted only once. The ten largest make up approximately 3.7% of the sample. The specimen sequenced was PBMCs or T cells enriched from blood (not recorded which). The receptors here all came from a woman between 25 and 40 years old who had recovered from COVID-19.

The V gene is TRBV6-5, the J gene TRBJ1-1; TRBD1 matches at 7 bases. J was trimmed by 7 bases and V by 2 bases; bases with no gene match: 10. The germline CDR1 and CDR2 sequences are MNHEY and SVGAGI. This CDR3 has 15 amino acids. The CDR3 region has the DNA TGTGCCAGCAGTTACGCGCAGACAGGGTCACTTGAAGCTTTCTTT. This gives the protein CASSYAQTGSLEAFF.

This chain uses TRBV14 with TRBJ1-5; D is undetermined. Germline CDR1 and CDR2: SGHDN and FVKESK. There are 18 residues in the CDR3. Trimming took 0 bases from V and 3 from J, leaving 18 bases between them. For the CDR3, the DNA is TGTGCCAGCAGCCAAGATCTCCCAGAATTTTTTTTCAATCAGCCCCAGCATTTT. Translated: CASSQDLPEFFFNQPQHF.

The J gene is TRBJ2-5, the V gene TRBV9; D is undetermined. The CDR3 spans 14 residues. From germline, CDR1 is SGDLS and CDR2 YYNGEE. The ends were cut back, 0 bases at V and 4 bases at J, with 10 bases in the middle. CDR3: CASSVARGGETQYF. The CDR3 DNA is TGTGCCAGCAGCGTAGCTCGAGGTGGAGAGACCCAGTACTTC. The full variable domain, rest sourced from reference TRBV9 and TRBJ2-5, is DSGVTQTPKHLITATGQRVTLRCSPRSGDLSVYWYQQSLDQGLQFLIQYYNGEERAKGNILERFSAQQFPDLHSELNLSSLELGDSALYFCASSVARGGETQYFGPGTRLLVL.

The chain is built from TRBV6-1 and TRBJ2-1; 14 positions agree with TRBD2. CDR1 MNHNS and CDR2 SASEGT come from the germline V gene. J lost 3 bases, V lost 2 bases, and 9 bases had no gene match. The CDR3 has 19 residues. The CDR3 region has the DNA TGTGCCAGCAGTGAACGGGGGACTAGCGGGAGTATAAGCTACAATGAGCAGTTCTTC. It codes for CASSERGTSGSISYNEQFF.

V gene TRBV5-1 combines with J gene TRBJ2-7, with 10 bases matching TRBD2. V lost 4 bases, J lost 4 bases, and 8 bases stayed unmatched. Germline lookup yields CDR1 SGHRS and CDR2 YFSETQ. CDR3 length equals 15 residues. The CDR3 here is CASSPTSGTMYEQYF. CDR3 in DNA: TGCGCCAGCAGCCCCACTAGCGGGACCATGTACGAGCAGTACTTC. The whole variable domain, remainder taken from reference TRBV5-1 and TRBJ2-7, is KAGVTQTPRYLIKTRGQQVTLSCSPISGHRSVSWYQQTPGQGLQFLFEYFSETQRNKGNFPGRFSGRQFSNSRSEMNVSTLELGDSALYLCASSPTSGTMYEQYFGPGTRLTVT.

The chain is built from TRBV5-1 and TRBJ1-2; tentatively, D is TRBD1 (5 bases). The CDR3 contains 14 residues. CDR1 is SGHRS, CDR2 YFSETQ, per germline. V shed 3 bases and J shed 4 bases, with 13 bases lying between them. The CDR3 region is CASSSVTDPYGYTF. The CDR3 DNA follows: TGCGCCAGCAGCTCGGTGACAGATCCCTATGGCTACACCTTC.

This clone was seen once. This chain connects TRBV3-1 (or the pseudogene TRBV3-2) to TRBJ2-1, with D perhaps matching TRBD2 (6 bases). V was clipped by 1 base and J by 5 bases, with 12 bases between them. Germline V gene sequence: CDR1 LGHDT, CDR2 YNNKEL (reference sequence). CDR3 size: 15 residues. This CDR3 is CASSQVKLAHNEQFF. CDR3 bases: TGTGCCAGCAGCCAAGTTAAACTAGCCCACAATGAGCAGTTCTTC.

This clone occurred once. V gene TRBV4-3 combines with J gene TRBJ2-7, with D perhaps TRBD1 (5 bases). Germline CDR1 is LGHNA and CDR2 is YSLEER. The length of the CDR3 is 14 residues. Trimming took 1 base from V and 3 from J, leaving 10 bases between them. CDR3: CASSQGKGYYEQYF. The CDR3 DNA follows: TGCGCCAGCAGCCAAGGGAAGGGGTACTACGAGCAGTACTTC.

This clone was counted between two and nine times. The chain carries TRBV5-4 and TRBJ1-1, with no clear D. V lost 3 bases, J lost 5 bases, and 5 bases lay in between. CDR3 length equals 11 residues. CDR1 and CDR2 from the germline V gene are SGHNT and YYREEE (reference sequence). The CDR3 protein is CASSSNTEAFF. For the CDR3, the DNA is TGTGCCAGCAGCTCCAATACTGAAGCTTTCTTT. Together with reference TRBV5-4 and TRBJ1-1, the CDR3 gives the full variable domain: ETGVTQSPTHLIKTRGQQVTLRCSSQSGHNTVSWYQQALGQGPQFIFQYYREEENGRGNFPPRFSGLQFPNYSSELNVNALELDDSALYLCASSSNTEAFFGQGTRLTVV.

The rearrangement links TRBV30 to TRBJ2-5; unclear D gene. The germline CDR1 and CDR2 sequences are GTSNPN and SVGIG (reference sequence). This CDR3 has 13 residues. Trimming took off 3 bases at V and 2 bases at J, with 10 bases between the two ends. The CDR3 region has the DNA TGTGCCTGGAGGATCTCAGGACAAGAGACCCAGTACTTC. Translation: CAWRISGQETQYF.

V gene TRBV28 combines with J gene TRBJ1-2; the D is unclear. The CDR3 sequence is 14 residues long. The ends were cut back, 3 bases at V and 2 bases at J, with 10 bases in the middle. Germline values: CDR1 MDHEN, CDR2 SYDVKM. As DNA, the CDR3 is TGTGCCAGCAGTTTGGGGAGGACCAACTATGGCTACACCTTC. This encodes CASSLGRTNYGYTF.

The chain combines TRBV5-1 with TRBJ1-2; D call uncertain. V lost 0 bases to trimming and J lost 2 bases, with 8 bases between them. CDR1 and CDR2 from the germline V gene are SGHRS and YFSETQ. This CDR3 contains 14 residues. For the CDR3, the DNA is TGCGCCAGCAGCTTGGAGGCGGAGAACTATGGCTACACCTTC. Its protein product is CASSLEAENYGYTF.